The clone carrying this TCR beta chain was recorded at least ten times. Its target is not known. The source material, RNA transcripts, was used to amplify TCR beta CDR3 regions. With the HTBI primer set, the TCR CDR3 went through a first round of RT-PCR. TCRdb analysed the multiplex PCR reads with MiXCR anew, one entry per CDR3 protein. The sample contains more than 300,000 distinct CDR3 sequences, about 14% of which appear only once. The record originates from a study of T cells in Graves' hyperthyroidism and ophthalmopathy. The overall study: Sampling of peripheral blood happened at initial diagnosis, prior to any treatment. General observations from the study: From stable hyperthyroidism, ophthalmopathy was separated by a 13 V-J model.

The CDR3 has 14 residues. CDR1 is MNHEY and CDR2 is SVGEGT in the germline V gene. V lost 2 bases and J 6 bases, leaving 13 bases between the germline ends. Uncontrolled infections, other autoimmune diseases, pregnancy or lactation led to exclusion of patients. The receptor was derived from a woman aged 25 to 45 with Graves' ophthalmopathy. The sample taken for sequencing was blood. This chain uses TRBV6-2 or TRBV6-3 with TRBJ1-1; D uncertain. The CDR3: CASSYGGRLSEAFF. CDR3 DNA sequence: TGTGCCAGCAGTTACGGCGGCAGACTCTCTGAAGCTTTCTTT.